The 20 T cell receptor beta chains in this list originate from one sample, sequenced in a study of cytomegalovirus exposure and HLA in healthy donors. The primer mix had 60 Vbeta and 13 Jbeta primers. Data came from immunoSEQ multiplex PCR; TCRdb stores just in-frame clones and leaves some out. This sample has 150,000 or so clones, with roughly 80% found just once. Sequenced input: PBMCs. All receptors derive from a woman under 30 in good health and CMV-seronegative.

The V call is TRBV4-2, the J call TRBJ2-5, with 14 bases identical to TRBD2. The germline CDR1 and CDR2 sequences are LGHNA and YNFKEQ. This CDR3 is built from 16 residues. The V gene end was trimmed by 3 bases and the J gene end by 5 bases; junction bases not matched to a gene: 5. CDR3: CASSQDGTSGSETQYF. In DNA, the CDR3 is TGTGCCAGCAGCCAGGACGGGACTAGCGGGAGTGAGACCCAGTACTTC.

The gene calls are TRBV7-6 and TRBJ2-7; unclear D gene. The V gene's germline CDR1 is SGHVS and CDR2 FNYEAQ. V was trimmed by 5 bases and J by 3 bases, leaving 11 bases between them. The CDR3 runs to 13 residues. CDR3 sequence reads: CASSELLSYEQYF. As DNA, the CDR3 is TGTGCCAGCAGCGAACTTTTAAGCTACGAGCAGTACTTC. The entire variable domain, with the rest obtained from reference TRBV7-6 and TRBJ2-7, is as follows: GAGVSQSPRYKVTKRGQDVALRCDPISGHVSLYWYRQALGQGPEFLTYFNYEAQQDKSGLPNDRFSAERPEGSISTLTIQRTEQRDSAMYRCASSELLSYEQYFGPGTRLTVT.

The J gene is TRBJ2-7, the V gene TRBV11-3; D possibly corresponds to TRBD1 (6 bases). In germline, CDR1 is SGHNT, CDR2 YENEEA. CDR3 size: 12 residues. V lost 4 bases, J lost 6 bases, and 10 bases lay in between. The CDR3 DNA sequence: TGTGCCAGCAGCTCAACAGGGACCGAGCAGTACTTC. Amino acids: CASSSTGTEQYF.

The chain employs TRBV10-1 and TRBJ2-7, with D tentatively TRBD2 (5 bases). The CDR3 has 14 residues. The V end lost 2 bases, the J end lost 3 bases, and 11 bases lay between the germline ends. CDR1 and CDR2 from the germline V gene are WNHNN and SYGVQD (reference sequence). CDR3 bases: TGCGCCAGCAGTGAGAGCGGTCCATGCTACGAGCAGTACTTC. The encoded protein is CASSESGPCYEQYF.

V and J are TRBV18 and TRBJ2-7; tentatively, D is TRBD2 (7 bases). Trimming left V 1 base short and J 6 bases short, with 19 bases between. Germline CDR1 KGHSH, CDR2 LQKENI. The CDR3 extends over 16 amino acids. The CDR3 coding sequence is TGTGCCAGCTCACCACGGGACGGGGGGCGCCTCGGCGAGCAGTACTTC. It encodes CASSPRDGGRLGEQYF. Using reference TRBV18 and TRBJ2-7 for the parts outside the CDR3, the full variable domain is NAGVMQNPRHLVRRRGQEARLRCSPMKGHSHVYWYRQLPEEGLKFMVYLQKENIIDESGMPKERFSAEFPKEGPSILRIQQVVRGDSAAYFCASSPRDGGRLGEQYFGPGTRLTVT.

The chain recombines TRBV2 with TRBJ2-5; D gene uncertain. The CDR3 consists of 14 residues. The V gene's germline CDR1 is SNHLY and CDR2 FYNNEI. The ends were cut back, 6 bases at V and 7 bases at J, with 18 bases in the middle. The CDR3 sequence is CASSLPLARRTQYF. The DNA of the CDR3 is TGTGCCAGCAGCCTCCCACTCGCCCGAAGGACCCAGTACTTC.

This rearrangement joins TRBV28 to TRBJ1-1; TRBD1 might be the D (5 bases). The CDR3 covers 14 residues. CDR1 is MDHEN and CDR2 is SYDVKM in the germline V gene. The germline V and J ends were trimmed by 8 bases and 4 bases, with 17 bases remaining between them. For the CDR3, the DNA is TGTGCCAGCGACAGCAGGGCCGGCCTCACTGAAGCTTTCTTT. As protein: CASDSRAGLTEAFF.

The chain carries TRBV14 and TRBJ2-1; D may be TRBD1 (6 bases). Germline loops: CDR1 SGHDN, CDR2 FVKESK. V shed 0 bases and J shed 14 bases, with 20 bases lying between them. This CDR3 is built from 15 residues. The CDR3 loop is CASSQESGIGGLKFF. The CDR3 DNA reads TGTGCCAGCAGCCAAGAAAGTGGGATAGGGGGTTTAAAGTTCTTC.

The CDR3 DNA reads as TGTGCCAGCAGCGTAGGGGGGCAGGGCTACGAGCAGTACTTC. Protein product: CASSVGGQGYEQYF. The chain links TRBV9 to TRBJ2-7; the D gene is possibly TRBD1 (6 bases). The CDR3 is 14 residues long. The V and J ends lost 0 bases and 3 bases respectively, with 10 bases between them. Germline CDR1 SGDLS, CDR2 YYNGEE.

CDR3 DNA sequence: TGTGCCAGCAGCGGAGGACAGGGGAACTATGGCTACACCTTC. Translated: CASSGGQGNYGYTF. The rearrangement joins TRBV5-6 to TRBJ1-2; 9 nucleotides line up with TRBD1. V dropped 4 bases and J dropped 2; count of bases not matched to a gene: 3. CDR1 SGHDT and CDR2 YYEEEE come from the germline V gene. The CDR3 is 14 residues long. The entire variable domain, with the rest obtained from reference TRBV5-6 and TRBJ1-2, is as follows: DAGVTQSPTHLIKTRGQQVTLRCSPKSGHDTVSWYQQALGQGPQFIFQYYEEEERQRGNFPDRFSGHQFPNYSSELNVNALLLGDSALYLCASSGGQGNYGYTFGSGTRLTVV.

CDR3 amino acids: CASSGETGANVLTF. The DNA of the CDR3 is TGTGCCAGCAGTGGGGAGACTGGGGCCAACGTCCTGACTTTC. The chain carries TRBV2 and TRBJ2-6, with D possibly TRBD2 on 5 matching bases. This CDR3 has 14 amino acids. V was cut by 4 bases and J by 2 bases, with 6 bases left in between. Germline assignment: CDR1 SNHLY and CDR2 FYNNEI.

The CDR3 loop is CASSGMSGRKETQYF. The CDR3, as DNA: TGTGCCAGCAGTGGGATGAGCGGGAGGAAAGAGACCCAGTACTTC. The gene calls are TRBV2 and TRBJ2-5, with TRBD2 matching 9 bases. The V and J ends lost 4 bases and 3 bases, in that order; junction bases with no gene match: 6. The CDR3 loop spans 15 amino acids. Germline-derived CDR1 and CDR2 are SNHLY and FYNNEI.

This chain uses TRBV5-8 with TRBJ2-7, with 14 bases aligning to TRBD2. After removal of 1 base from V and 5 bases from J, the junction contained 11 bases not matched to a gene. Germline lookup yields CDR1 SGHTS and CDR2 YDEGEE. This CDR3 contains 18 residues. CDR3 residues: CASSLLRLAGGPWNEQYF. In DNA form, the CDR3 reads TGTGCCAGCAGCTTGTTACGACTAGCGGGAGGGCCGTGGAACGAGCAGTACTTC.

The gene calls are TRBV19 and TRBJ1-1; TRBD1 matches at 8 bases. Germline CDR1 LNHDA, CDR2 SQIVND (reference sequence). This CDR3 comprises 13 residues. V gave up 5 bases and J gave up 8 bases; unmatched junction bases: 7. The DNA of the CDR3 is TGTGCCAGTAGTTCTCCAGGGGGCGCGGAAGCTTTCTTT. Its translation is CASSSPGGAEAFF.

This clone was seen a single time. This chain uses TRBV4-3 with TRBJ2-1, with 8 nucleotides matching TRBD1. CDR1 LGHNA and CDR2 YSLEER come from the germline V gene. With 1 base clipped from V and 5 bases from J, the junction kept 4 bases outside the gene matches. The CDR3 contains 15 residues. The CDR3 reads CASSQGTGTNNEQFF. The CDR3 DNA is TGCGCCAGCAGCCAAGGGACAGGGACAAACAATGAGCAGTTCTTC.

This chain joins TRBV7-6 and TRBJ2-2; possibly TRBD1 for D (6 bases). Germline values: CDR1 SGHVS, CDR2 FNYEAQ. The CDR3 length is 14 residues. V was clipped by 7 bases and J by 4 bases, with 13 bases between them. CDR3 nucleotide sequence: TGTGCCAGCATGGGGGACATCTCCACCGGGGAGCTGTTTTTT. Its translation is CASMGDISTGELFF.

This chain joins TRBV18 and TRBJ2-5; TRBD2 might be the D (5 bases). Germline CDR1 reads KGHSH; CDR2 reads LQKENI. CDR3 length equals 13 residues. V lost 2 bases and J lost 4, with 8 bases in between. DNA for the CDR3: TGTGCCAGCTCACCAGACTACCGAGAGACCCAGTACTTC. Amino acids: CASSPDYRETQYF. Based on the CDR3 plus reference TRBV18 and TRBJ2-5, the full variable domain is NAGVMQNPRHLVRRRGQEARLRCSPMKGHSHVYWYRQLPEEGLKFMVYLQKENIIDESGMPKERFSAEFPKEGPSILRIQQVVRGDSAAYFCASSPDYRETQYFGPGTRLLVL.

The chain has TRBV2 and TRBJ1-1; possible D gene TRBD1, 5 bases. Germline V lookup: CDR1 SNHLY, CDR2 FYNNEI. The CDR3 runs 13 residues. Trimming took 4 bases from V and 10 from J, leaving 16 bases between them. CDR3 residues: CASSVREAMAAFF. The CDR3 bases are TGTGCCAGCAGTGTCAGGGAAGCAATGGCAGCTTTCTTT.

The chain employs TRBV5-6 and TRBJ1-2, with D unresolved. The CDR3 loop spans 14 amino acids. Germline loops: CDR1 SGHDT, CDR2 YYEEEE. Deletions cut 4 bases from V and 4 bases from J, with 14 bases between. CDR3 sequence (DNA): TGTGCCAGCAGCCTGGTAACGGGAAGCTATGGCTACACCTTC. Encoded protein: CASSLVTGSYGYTF.

On this clone: Other DNA sequences in the sample encode the same CDR3. The chain joins TRBV11-3 to TRBJ2-3, with 14 bases fitting TRBD2. Losses at the gene ends were 4 bases for V and 3 bases for J; bases not matched to a gene: 3. The CDR3 runs 16 residues. Per germline, CDR1 SGHNT and CDR2 YENEEA. The CDR3 DNA sequence: TGTGCCAGCAGCTCAGGGACTAGCGGGAGAACAGATACGCAGTATTTT. This translates into CASSSGTSGRTDTQYF. The variable domain in full, completed from reference TRBV11-3 and TRBJ2-3, reads EAGVVQSPRYKIIEKKQPVAFWCNPISGHNTLYWYLQNLGQGPELLIRYENEEAVDDSQLPKDRFSAERLKGVDSTLKIQPAELGDSAVYLCASSSGTSGRTDTQYFGPGTRLTVL.